This TCR beta chain was sequenced for a study of blood T cells in healthy people across ages. With a J-beta primer mix and a sample-barcoded 5' primer, a second PCR ran roughly 6 to 12 cycles. TCRdb reprocessed the 5' RACE reads via MiXCR and lists one record per CDR3 protein. The repertoire has approximately 1,700,000 distinct CDR3 sequences, more than 35% of them found once; the top ten carry about 21%. The CDR3 sequence is 17 residues long. Trimming cost V 1 base and J 4 bases, with 18 bases left between them. Germline V gene data show CDR1 as SGDLS and CDR2 as YYNGEE. Only a few counts were recorded for this clonotype.

This sequence originates from a human donor in good health. The chain employs TRBV9 and TRBJ2-1; D could derive from TRBD1 or TRBD2 (5 bases each). What was sequenced was blood. DNA for the CDR3: TGTGCCAGCAGCGTAAACGCCGGGACGTTACGATACAATGAGCAGTTCTTC. Residues: CASSVNAGTLRYNEQFF.